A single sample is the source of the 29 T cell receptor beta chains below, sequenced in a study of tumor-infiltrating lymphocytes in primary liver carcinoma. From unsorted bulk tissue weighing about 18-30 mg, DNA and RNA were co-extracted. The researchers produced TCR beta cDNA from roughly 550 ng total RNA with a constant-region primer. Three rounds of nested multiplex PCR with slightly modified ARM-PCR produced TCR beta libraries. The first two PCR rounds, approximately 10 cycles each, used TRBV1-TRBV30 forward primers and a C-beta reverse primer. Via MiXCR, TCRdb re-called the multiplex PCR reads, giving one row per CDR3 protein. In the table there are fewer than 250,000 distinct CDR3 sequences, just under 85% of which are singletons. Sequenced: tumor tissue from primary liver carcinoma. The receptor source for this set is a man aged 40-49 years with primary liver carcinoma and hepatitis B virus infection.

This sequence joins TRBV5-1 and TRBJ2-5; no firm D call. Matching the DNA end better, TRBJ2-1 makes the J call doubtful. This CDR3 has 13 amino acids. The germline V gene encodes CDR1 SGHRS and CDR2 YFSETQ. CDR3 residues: CASSLVGLETQFF. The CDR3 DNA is TGCGCCAGCAGCTTGGTAGGGTTAGAGACCCAGTTCTTC.

CDR3 region: CASAKWGQLYEQYF. CDR3 nucleotides: TGTGCCAGCGCCAAGTGGGGACAGTTATACGAGCAGTACTTC. V usage is TRBV12-3 or TRBV12-4 and J usage is TRBJ2-7; 7 nucleotides line up with TRBD1. CDR3 length: 14 amino acids. V was pared by 8 bases and J by 4 bases, with 11 bases of the junction left unmatched.

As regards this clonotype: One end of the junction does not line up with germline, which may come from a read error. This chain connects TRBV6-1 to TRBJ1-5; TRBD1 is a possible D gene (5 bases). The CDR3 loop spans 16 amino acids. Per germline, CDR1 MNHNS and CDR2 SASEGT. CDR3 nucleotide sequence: TGTGCCAGCAGTCCGCAGGGACTGACCCTAAATCACCCCCAGCATTTT. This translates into CASSPQGLTLNHPQHF.

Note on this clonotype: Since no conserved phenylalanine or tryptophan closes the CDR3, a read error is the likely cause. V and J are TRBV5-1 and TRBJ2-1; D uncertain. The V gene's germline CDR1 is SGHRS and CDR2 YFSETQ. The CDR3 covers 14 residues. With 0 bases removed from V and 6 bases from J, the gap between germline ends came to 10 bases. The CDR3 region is CASSLELQPNEQFL. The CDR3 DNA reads TGCGCCAGCAGCTTGGAACTTCAACCCAATGAGCAGTTCTTA.

In DNA, the CDR3 is TGTGTCAGAAGCTCGACCCGTGATCGTGGAAACACCATATATTTT. Translation gives CVRSSTRDRGNTIYF. This chain joins TRBV11-1 and TRBJ1-3, with D unresolved. Germline CDR1 SGHAT, CDR2 FQDESV (reference sequence). The CDR3 spans 15 residues.

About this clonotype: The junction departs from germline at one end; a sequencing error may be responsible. The CDR3 loop reads CSTEDPGGSSYEQHF. The CDR3 region has the DNA TGCAGCACTGAAGATCCAGGAGGGAGCTCCTATGAGCAGCACTTC. This chain uses TRBV29-1 with TRBJ2-7, with D tentatively TRBD2 (6 bases). Germline-derived CDR1 and CDR2 are SQVTM and ANQGSEA. This CDR3 has 15 residues.

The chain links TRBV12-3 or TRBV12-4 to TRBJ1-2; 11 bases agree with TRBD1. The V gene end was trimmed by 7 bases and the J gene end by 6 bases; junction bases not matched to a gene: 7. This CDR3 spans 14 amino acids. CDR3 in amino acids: CASIRTGGYDGYTF. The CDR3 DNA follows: TGTGCCAGCATACGGACAGGGGGCTATGATGGCTACACCTTC.

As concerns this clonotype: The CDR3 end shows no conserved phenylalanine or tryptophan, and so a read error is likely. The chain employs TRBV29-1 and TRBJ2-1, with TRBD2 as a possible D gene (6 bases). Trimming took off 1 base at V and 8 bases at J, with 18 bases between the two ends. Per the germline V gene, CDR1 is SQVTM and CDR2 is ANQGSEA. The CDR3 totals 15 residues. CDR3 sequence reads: CSVEGETSPEYEQFL. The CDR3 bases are TGCAGCGTTGAAGGGGAAACTAGCCCTGAGTATGAGCAGTTCCTC.

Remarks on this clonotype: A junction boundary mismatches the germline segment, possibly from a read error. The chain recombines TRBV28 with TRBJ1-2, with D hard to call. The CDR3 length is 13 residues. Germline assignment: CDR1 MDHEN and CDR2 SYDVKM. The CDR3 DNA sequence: TGTCCCAGCAGTGAGGCCCATGGAAATGGCTACACCTTC. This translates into CPSSEAHGNGYTF.

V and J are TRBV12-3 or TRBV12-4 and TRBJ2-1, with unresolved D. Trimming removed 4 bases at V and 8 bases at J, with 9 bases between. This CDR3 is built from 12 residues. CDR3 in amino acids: CASSCHIDEQFF. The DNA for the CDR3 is TGTGCCAGCAGTTGCCACATCGATGAGCAGTTCTTC.

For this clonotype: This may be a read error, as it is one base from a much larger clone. CDR3 sequence (DNA): TGTGCCAGCAGTCCCCTAGCGTCACGCCGGGGGGAGCAGTACTTC. This gives the protein CASSPLASRRGEQYF. This chain joins TRBV2 and TRBJ2-7, with a weak D call TRBD2 (6 bases). The CDR3 runs to 15 residues. V shed 5 bases and J shed 7 bases, with 21 bases lying between them. Looked up from germline, CDR1 is SNHLY and CDR2 is FYNNEI.

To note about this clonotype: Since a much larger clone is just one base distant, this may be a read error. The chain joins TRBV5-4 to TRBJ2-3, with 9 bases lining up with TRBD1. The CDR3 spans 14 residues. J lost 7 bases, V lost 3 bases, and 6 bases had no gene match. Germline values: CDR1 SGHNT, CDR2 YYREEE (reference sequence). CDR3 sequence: CASSSTGGLHTQYF. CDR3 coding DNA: TGTGCCAGCAGCTCAACAGGGGGCTTACATACGCAGTATTTT.

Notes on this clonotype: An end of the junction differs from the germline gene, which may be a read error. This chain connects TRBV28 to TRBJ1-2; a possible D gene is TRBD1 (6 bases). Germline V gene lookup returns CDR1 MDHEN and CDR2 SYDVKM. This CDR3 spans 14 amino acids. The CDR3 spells CTSSDGTSFNDYTF. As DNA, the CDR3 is TGTACCAGCAGTGACGGGACAAGCTTTAATGACTACACCTTC.

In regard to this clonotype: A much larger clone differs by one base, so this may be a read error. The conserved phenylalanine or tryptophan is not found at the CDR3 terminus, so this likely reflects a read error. CDR3 sequence (DNA): TGTGCCAGCAGTCTACGGCAGGTAGCTTTCTTG. Translated, it gives CASSLRQVAFL. This rearrangement joins TRBV28 to TRBJ1-1; D is ambiguous. Looked up from germline, CDR1 is MDHEN and CDR2 is SYDVKM. V was cut by 5 bases and J by 10 bases, with 11 bases left in between. This CDR3 spans 11 amino acids.

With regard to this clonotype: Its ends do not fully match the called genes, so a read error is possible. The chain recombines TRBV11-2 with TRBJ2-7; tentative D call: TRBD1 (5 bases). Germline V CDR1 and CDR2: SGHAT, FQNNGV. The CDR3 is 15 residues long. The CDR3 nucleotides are TGTGCCAGCAGTTTATCGGCAGGGATTTCCTACGAGAAGTACTTC. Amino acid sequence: CASSLSAGISYEKYF.

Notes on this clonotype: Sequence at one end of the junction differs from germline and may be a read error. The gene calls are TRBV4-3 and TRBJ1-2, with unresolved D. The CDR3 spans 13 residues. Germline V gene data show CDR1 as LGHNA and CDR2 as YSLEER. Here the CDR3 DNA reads TGCGCCAGCAGCCAGGCCGAGAGAGGAGGCTACACCTTT. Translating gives CASSQAERGGYTF.

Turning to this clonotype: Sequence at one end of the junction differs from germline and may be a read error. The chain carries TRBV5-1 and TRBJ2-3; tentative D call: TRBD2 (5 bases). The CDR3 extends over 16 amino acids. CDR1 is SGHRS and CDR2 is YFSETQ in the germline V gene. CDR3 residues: CASSLNGRPSTHTQYF. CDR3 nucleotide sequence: TGCGCCAGCAGCTTGAACGGCCGTCCTAGCACACATACGCAGTATTTT.

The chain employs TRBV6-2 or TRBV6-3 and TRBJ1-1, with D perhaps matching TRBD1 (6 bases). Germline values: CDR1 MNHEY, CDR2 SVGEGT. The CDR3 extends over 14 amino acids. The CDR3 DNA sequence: TGTGATAGTCGGCGAAGGGGGATGAACACTGAAGCTTTCTTT. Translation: CDSRRRGMNTEAFF.

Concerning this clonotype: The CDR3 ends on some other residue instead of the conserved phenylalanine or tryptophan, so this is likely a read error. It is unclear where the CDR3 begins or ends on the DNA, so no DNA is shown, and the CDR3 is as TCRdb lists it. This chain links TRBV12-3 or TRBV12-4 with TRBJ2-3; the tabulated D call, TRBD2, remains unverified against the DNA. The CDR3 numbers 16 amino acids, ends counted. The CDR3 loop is CASSLDSSGSTDTQNI.

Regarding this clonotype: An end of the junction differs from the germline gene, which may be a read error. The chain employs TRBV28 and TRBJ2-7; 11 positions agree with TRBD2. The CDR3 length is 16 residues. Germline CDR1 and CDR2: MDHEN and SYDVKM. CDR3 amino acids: CGSSPRTSGLSYEPYF. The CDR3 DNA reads TGTGGCAGCAGCCCAAGGACTAGCGGGCTTTCCTACGAGCCGTACTTC.

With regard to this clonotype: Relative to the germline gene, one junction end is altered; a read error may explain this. CDR3 amino acids: CASSLDSSGGTDRQYF. The CDR3 nucleotides read TGTGCCAGCAGTTTAGATTCCAGCGGGGGCACAGATAGGCAGTATTTT. The rearrangement uses TRBV12-3 or TRBV12-4 and TRBJ2-3; 8 nucleotides match TRBD2. The CDR3 consists of 16 residues.

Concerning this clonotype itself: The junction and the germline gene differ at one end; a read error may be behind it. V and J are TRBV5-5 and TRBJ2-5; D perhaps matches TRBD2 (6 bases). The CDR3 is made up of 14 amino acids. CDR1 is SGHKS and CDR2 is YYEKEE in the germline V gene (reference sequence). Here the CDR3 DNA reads TGTGACAGCGGCTCGAAGACTAGGGGAGAGACCCAATACTTC. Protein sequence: CDSGSKTRGETQYF.

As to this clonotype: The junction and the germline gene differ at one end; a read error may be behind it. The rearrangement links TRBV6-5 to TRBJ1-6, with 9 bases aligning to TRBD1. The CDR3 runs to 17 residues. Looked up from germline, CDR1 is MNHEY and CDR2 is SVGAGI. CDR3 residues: CATSSVDRGSYNSLLHF. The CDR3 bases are TGTGCCACCAGTTCCGTGGACAGGGGTTCCTATAATTCACTCCTCCACTTT.

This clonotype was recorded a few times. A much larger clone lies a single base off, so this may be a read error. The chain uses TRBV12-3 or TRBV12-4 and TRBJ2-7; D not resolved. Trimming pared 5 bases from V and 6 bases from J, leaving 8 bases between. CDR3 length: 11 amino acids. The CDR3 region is CASSGSVEQYF. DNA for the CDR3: TGTGCCAGCAGTGGCAGCGTCGAGCAGTACTTC.

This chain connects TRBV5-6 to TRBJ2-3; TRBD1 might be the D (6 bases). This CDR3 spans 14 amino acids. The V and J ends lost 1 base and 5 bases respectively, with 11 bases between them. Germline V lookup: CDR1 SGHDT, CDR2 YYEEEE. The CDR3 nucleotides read TGTGCCAGCAGCTTGCAGGGGTCAATAGATACGCAGTATTTT. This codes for CASSLQGSIDTQYF.

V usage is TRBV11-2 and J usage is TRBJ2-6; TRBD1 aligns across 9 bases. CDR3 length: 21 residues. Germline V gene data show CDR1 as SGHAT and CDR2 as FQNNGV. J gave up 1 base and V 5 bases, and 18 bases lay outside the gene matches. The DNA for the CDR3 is TGTGCCAGCAGCATGGGGGAGGACAGGGGCATTTCCCTATCTGGGGCCAACGTCCTGACTTTC. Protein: CASSMGEDRGISLSGANVLTF.

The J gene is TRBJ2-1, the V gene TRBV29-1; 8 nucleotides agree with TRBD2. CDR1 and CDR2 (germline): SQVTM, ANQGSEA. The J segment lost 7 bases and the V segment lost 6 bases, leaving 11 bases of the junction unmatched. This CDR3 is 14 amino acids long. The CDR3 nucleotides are TGCAGCGTGTTGACTAGCGTGATGGGGAATGAGCAGTTCTTC. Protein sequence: CSVLTSVMGNEQFF.

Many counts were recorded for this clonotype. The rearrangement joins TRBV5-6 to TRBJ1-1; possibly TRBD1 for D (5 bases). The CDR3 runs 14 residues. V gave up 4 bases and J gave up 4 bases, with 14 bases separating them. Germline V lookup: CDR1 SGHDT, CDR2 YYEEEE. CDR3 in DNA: TGTGCCAGCAGCCGGGGGAGGGATTTCACTGAAGCTTTCTTT. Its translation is CASSRGRDFTEAFF. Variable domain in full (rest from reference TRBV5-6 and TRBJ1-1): DAGVTQSPTHLIKTRGQQVTLRCSPKSGHDTVSWYQQALGQGPQFIFQYYEEEERQRGNFPDRFSGHQFPNYSSELNVNALLLGDSALYLCASSRGRDFTEAFFGQGTRLTVV.

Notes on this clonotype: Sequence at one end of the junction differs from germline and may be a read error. The CDR3 sequence: CASSFDEGNEQLF. CDR3 nucleotides: TGTGCCAGCAGTTTTGACGAAGGCAATGAACAGTTATTC. This chain uses TRBV12-3 or TRBV12-4 with TRBJ2-1; D not resolved. The CDR3 is made up of 13 amino acids.